This T cell receptor (beta chain) was sequenced for a study of regulatory T cells in long-lasting Graves disease. Concerning this clonotype itself: No antigen is known for it.

Assembly of TCR beta libraries relied on iRepertoire HTBI primers together with Arm-PCR of CDR3 regions. TCRdb processed the multiplex PCR reads anew with MiXCR; each CDR3 protein has one entry. Among around 240,000 distinct CDR3 sequences listed, about 18% were seen once. Described time point: newly diagnosed GD, antithyroid drugs for less than 3 months. The authors made the TCR library using RNA they extracted from PBMCs. Study-wide findings and caveats: Persistent Graves' patients had lower TCR diversity than newly diagnosed ones.

This CDR3 contains 18 residues. Trimming removed 0 bases from V and 5 bases from J, with 25 bases in between. Germline-derived CDR1 and CDR2 are DFQATT and SNEGSKA (reference sequence). In addition, the sample was reused for a study of T cells in Graves' hyperthyroidism and ophthalmopathy.

This TCR came from a woman aged 30 to 39 with Graves disease. V and J are TRBV20-1 and TRBJ1-1; weak D call: TRBD1 (6 bases). This specimen consisted of peripheral blood mononuclear cells (PBMCs), obtained at new diagnosis, from a patient treated with antithyroid drugs. The CDR3, as DNA: TGCAGTGCTAGAGATTGGTCTAGCGGGGGGGGCGGGCGAACTGAAGCTTTCTTT. It is translated as CSARDWSSGGGGRTEAFF.